Included here is one T cell receptor (beta chain) sequence, with context. Its cognate antigen is unknown. It may be a read error: a sequence one base away is much more abundant. This sample is part of a study of CD8+CD57+ T cells in acquired aplastic anemia. Turning to the study itself: When averaged, DNA from sorted CD4+ and CD8+ cells came to approximately 3 ug. Healthy donor CD4+ samples were sequenced to a depth that averaged roughly 10 million reads.

Genomic DNA, the template, was used for profiling of the TCR beta VDJ and CDR3. TCRdb called the reads again in MiXCR, with one record for every CDR3 protein. The sample has about 190,000 distinct CDR3 sequences, about 53% seen once. General study points: The same twenty-nine CD8+ CDR3 sequences occurred in patients and in controls. The CD8+ Simpson's diversity of patients and controls was not significantly different.

This receptor was identified in a human donor in good health, serving as a control. The sequenced material came from sorted CD4+, CD8+, or CD8+CD57+ T cells (not recorded which) from PBMCs.

The CDR3: CASSLNTMNTEAFF. The CDR3 DNA reads as TGTGCCAGCAGCTTGAACACGATGAACACTGAAGCTTTCTTT. The chain carries TRBV11-1 and TRBJ1-1, with D uncertain. Germline CDR1 is SGHAT and CDR2 is FQDESV (reference sequence). Deletions cut 3 bases from V and 0 bases from J, with 8 bases between. CDR3 length: 14 amino acids.